The clone carrying this TCR beta chain showed up many times. Its target is not known. This sample was included in a study of breast tumors, draining lymph nodes, adjacent tissues. General study points: Tumor repertoires ranked between lymph nodes and nontumor tissue in diversity, with V and J gene preferences. Tumor and nontumor repertoires were significantly more similar in luminal-like than in basal-like breast cancer. The lymph node origin of tumor T cells was framed as consistent with a hypothesis, not demonstrated.

TCRdb processed the multiplex PCR reads anew with MiXCR; each CDR3 protein has one entry. The table records under 250,000 distinct CDR3 sequences, 32% of them present only once. V lost 3 bases to trimming and J lost 4 bases, with 10 bases between them. The CDR3 contains 14 residues. Looked up from germline, CDR1 is SEHNR and CDR2 is FQNEAQ (reference sequence). The lymph nodes were axillary draining lymph nodes from breast cancer patients. The sequence was collected from a female donor with breast cancer. Some clones in this sample may be carry-over from other donors' samples. The sequencing sample was made of axillary lymph node tissue. V gene TRBV7-9 combines with J gene TRBJ1-5; D not resolved. The DNA for the CDR3 is TGTGCCAGCAGCTTTGGGTCTGCGAATCAGCCCCAGCATTTT. Protein product: CASSFGSANQPQHF.